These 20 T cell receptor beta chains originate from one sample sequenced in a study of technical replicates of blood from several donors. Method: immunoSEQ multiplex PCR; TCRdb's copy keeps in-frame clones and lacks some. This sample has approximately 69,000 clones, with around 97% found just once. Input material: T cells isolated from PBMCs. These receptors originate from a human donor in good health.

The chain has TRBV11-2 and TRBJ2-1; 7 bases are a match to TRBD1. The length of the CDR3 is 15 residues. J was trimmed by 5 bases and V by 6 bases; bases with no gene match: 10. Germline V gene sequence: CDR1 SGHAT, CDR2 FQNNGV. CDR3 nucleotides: TGTGCCAGCAGTAAAACAGGGGCGTTAAACAATGAGCAGTTCTTC. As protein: CASSKTGALNNEQFF.

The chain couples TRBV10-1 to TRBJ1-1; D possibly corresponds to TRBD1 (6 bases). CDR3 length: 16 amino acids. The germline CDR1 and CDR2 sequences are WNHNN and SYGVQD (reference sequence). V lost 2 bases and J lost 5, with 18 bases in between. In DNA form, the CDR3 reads TGCGCCAGCAGTGAGGGGAAGGGGGAAAGGGGGACTGAAGCTTTCTTT. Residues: CASSEGKGERGTEAFF.

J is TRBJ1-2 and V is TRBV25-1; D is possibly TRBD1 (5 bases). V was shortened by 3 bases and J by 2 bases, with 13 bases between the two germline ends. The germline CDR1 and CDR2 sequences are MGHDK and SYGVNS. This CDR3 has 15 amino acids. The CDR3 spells CASSDRKQANYGYTF. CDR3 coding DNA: TGTGCCAGCAGTGACAGGAAACAGGCGAACTATGGCTACACCTTC.

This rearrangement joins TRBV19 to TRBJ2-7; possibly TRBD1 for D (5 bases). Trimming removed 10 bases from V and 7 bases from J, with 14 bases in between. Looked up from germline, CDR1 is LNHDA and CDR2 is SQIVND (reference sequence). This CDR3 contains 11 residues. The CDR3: CATTRGQEQYF. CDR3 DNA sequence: TGTGCCACTACTCGCGGACAAGAGCAGTACTTC.

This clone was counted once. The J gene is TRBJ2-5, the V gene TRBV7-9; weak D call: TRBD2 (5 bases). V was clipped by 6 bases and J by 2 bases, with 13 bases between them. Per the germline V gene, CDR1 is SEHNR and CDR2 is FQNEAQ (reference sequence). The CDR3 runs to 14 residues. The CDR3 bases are TGTGCCAGCAGTTCCCTTTCGGGACAAGAGACCCAGTACTTC. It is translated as CASSSLSGQETQYF.

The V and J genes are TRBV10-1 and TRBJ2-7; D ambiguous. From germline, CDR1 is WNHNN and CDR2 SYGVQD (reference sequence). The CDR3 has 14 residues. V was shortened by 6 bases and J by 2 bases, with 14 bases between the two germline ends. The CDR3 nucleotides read TGCGCCAGCAGCCCCACAGCTGCCGCCTACGAGCAGTACTTC. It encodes CASSPTAAAYEQYF.

The CDR3 is CASSLDAGKAFF. The CDR3 DNA reads TGTGCCAGCAGCTTAGACGCAGGCAAAGCTTTCTTT. This chain links TRBV7-9 with TRBJ1-1; D unclear. Per the germline V gene, CDR1 is SEHNR and CDR2 is FQNEAQ (reference sequence). V was pared by 1 base and J by 9 bases, with 9 bases between. CDR3 length: 12 residues.

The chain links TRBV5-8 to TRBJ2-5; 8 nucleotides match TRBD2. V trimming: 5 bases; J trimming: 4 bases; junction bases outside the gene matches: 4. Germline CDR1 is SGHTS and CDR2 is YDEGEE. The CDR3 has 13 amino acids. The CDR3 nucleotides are TGTGCCAGCAGTACCGGGAGGGGAGAGACCCAGTACTTC. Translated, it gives CASSTGRGETQYF.

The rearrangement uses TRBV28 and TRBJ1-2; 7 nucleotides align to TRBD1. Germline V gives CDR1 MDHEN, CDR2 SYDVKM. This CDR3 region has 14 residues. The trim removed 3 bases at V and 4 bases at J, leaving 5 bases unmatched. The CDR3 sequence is CASSLTGSGYGYTF. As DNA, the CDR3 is TGTGCCAGCAGTTTGACAGGGTCGGGCTATGGCTACACCTTC.

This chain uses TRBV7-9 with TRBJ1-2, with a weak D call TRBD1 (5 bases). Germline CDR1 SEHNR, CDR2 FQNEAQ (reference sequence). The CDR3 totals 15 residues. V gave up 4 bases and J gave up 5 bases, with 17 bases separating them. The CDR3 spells CASSYSTGDGYGYTF. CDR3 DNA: TGTGCCAGCAGCTATAGTACGGGGGACGGGTATGGCTACACCTTC.

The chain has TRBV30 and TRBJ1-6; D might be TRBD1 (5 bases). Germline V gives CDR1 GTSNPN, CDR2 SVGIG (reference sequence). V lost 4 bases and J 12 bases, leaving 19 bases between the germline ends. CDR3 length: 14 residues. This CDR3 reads CAWKIRNGGVPLHF. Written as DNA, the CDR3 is TGTGCCTGGAAGATTCGTAACGGGGGGGTACCCCTCCACTTT. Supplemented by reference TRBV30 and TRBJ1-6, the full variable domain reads SQTIHQWPATLVQPVGSPLSLECTVEGTSNPNLYWYRQAAGRGLQLLFYSVGIGQISSEVPQNLSASRPQDRQFILSSKKLLLSDSGFYLCAWKIRNGGVPLHFGNGTRLTVT.

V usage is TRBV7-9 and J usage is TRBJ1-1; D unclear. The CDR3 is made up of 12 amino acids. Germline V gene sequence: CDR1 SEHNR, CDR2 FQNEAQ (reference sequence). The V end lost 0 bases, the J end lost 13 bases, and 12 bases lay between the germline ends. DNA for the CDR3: TGTGCCAGCAGCTTAGCGGATTCCGGCGGTTTCTTT. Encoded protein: CASSLADSGGFF.

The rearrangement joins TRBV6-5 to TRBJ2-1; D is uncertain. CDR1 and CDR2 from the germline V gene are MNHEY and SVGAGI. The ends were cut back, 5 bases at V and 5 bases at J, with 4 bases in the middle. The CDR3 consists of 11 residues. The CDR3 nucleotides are TGTGCCAGCAGTCTACACAATGAGCAGTTCTTC. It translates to CASSLHNEQFF.

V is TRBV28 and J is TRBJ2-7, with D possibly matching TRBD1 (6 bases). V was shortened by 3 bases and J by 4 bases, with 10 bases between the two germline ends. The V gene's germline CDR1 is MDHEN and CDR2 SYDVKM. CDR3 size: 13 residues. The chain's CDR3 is CASSFAGAYEQYF. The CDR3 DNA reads TGTGCCAGCAGTTTTGCAGGGGCGTACGAGCAGTACTTC.

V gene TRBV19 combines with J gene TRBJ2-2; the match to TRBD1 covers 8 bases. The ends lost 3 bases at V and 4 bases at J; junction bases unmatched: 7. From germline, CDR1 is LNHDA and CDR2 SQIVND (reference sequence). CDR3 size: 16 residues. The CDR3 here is CASSMGQGAITGELFF. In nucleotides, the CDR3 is TGTGCCAGTAGTATGGGGCAGGGGGCCATCACCGGGGAGCTGTTTTTT.

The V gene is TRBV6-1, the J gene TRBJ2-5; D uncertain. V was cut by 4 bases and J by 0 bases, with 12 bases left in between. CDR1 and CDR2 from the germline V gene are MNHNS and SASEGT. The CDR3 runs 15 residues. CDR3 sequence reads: CASSGPTSYQETQYF. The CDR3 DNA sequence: TGTGCCAGCAGTGGTCCCACATCGTACCAAGAGACCCAGTACTTC.

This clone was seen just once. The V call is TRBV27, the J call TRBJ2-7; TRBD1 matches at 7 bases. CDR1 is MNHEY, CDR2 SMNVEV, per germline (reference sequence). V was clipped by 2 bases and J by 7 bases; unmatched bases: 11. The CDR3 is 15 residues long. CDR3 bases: TGTGCCAGCAGTTTAGTAAGACAGGGTAGGCGGGAGCAGTACTTC. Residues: CASSLVRQGRREQYF.

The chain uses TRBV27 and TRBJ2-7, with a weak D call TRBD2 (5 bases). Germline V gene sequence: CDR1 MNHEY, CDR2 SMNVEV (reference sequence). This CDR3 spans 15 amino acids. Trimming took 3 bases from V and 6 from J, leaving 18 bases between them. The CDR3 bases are TGTGCCAGCAGTTTGACCACACGAGGGTCAGGCGAGCAGTACTTC. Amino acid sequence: CASSLTTRGSGEQYF.

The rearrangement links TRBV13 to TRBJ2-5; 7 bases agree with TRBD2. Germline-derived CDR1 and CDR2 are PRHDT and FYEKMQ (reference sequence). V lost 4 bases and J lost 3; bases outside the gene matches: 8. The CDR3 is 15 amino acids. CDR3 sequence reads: CASSSPSAGEETQYF. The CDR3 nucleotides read TGTGCCAGCAGCTCTCCCAGCGCGGGGGAAGAGACCCAGTACTTC.

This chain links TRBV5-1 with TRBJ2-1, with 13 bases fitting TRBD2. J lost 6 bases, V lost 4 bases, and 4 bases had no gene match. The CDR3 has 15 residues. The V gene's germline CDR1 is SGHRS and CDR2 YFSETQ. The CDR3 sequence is CASSPGLAGTNEQFF. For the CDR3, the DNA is TGCGCCAGCAGCCCGGGACTAGCGGGAACCAATGAGCAGTTCTTC. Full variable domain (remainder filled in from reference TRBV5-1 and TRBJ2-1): KAGVTQTPRYLIKTRGQQVTLSCSPISGHRSVSWYQQTPGQGLQFLFEYFSETQRNKGNFPGRFSGRQFSNSRSEMNVSTLELGDSALYLCASSPGLAGTNEQFFGPGTRLTVL.